The clone carrying this TCR beta chain has more than one count but fewer than ten. CDR1 and CDR2 from the germline V gene are KGHSH and LQKENI. CDR3 size: 13 residues. Trimming pared 6 bases from V and 8 bases from J, leaving 11 bases between. With a duration under 2 months, the hyperthyroidism was newly diagnosed in patients aged 18 to 65. Exclusion of patients followed from uncontrolled infection, other autoimmune disease, pregnancy or lactation. These data come from a study of T cells in Graves' hyperthyroidism and ophthalmopathy. On the study more broadly: Initial diagnosis, before any treatment, was when peripheral blood was collected.

Amplification of TCR beta CDR3 regions was performed using RNA transcripts as template. Primed by the HTBI set, a first-round RT-PCR was run on the TCR CDR3. TCRdb independently ran MiXCR on the multiplex PCR reads; one entry per CDR3 protein. The sample lists roughly 720,000 distinct CDR3 sequences, around a sixth occurring once. The sample consisted of blood. This sequence joins TRBV18 and TRBJ1-6, with D uncertain. This receptor was obtained from a man in his fifties with Graves' hyperthyroidism. The CDR3, as DNA: TGTGCCAGCTCCCGCGACGGCGATTCACCCCTCCACTTT. As protein: CASSRDGDSPLHF.